This T cell receptor (beta chain) derives from a study of blood T cell repertoires in COVID-19. Whole-study context: Samples representing acute and convalescent COVID-19 were sourced from the United States, Italy and Spain.

This CDR3 is built from 14 residues. The V and J ends lost 5 bases and 2 bases respectively, with 12 bases between them. Germline assignment: CDR1 SNHLY and CDR2 FYNNEI. Using immunoSEQ multiplex PCR, the repertoire was profiled, and TCRdb retains in-frame clones only, with some absent. Of 160,000 or so clones listed, roughly 80% are singletons. This TCR was sampled from a woman aged 55-69 years who had recovered from COVID-19. This rearrangement joins TRBV2 to TRBJ1-2, with D perhaps TRBD1 (5 bases). Sequencing was performed on PBMCs or T cells enriched from blood (not recorded which). CDR3 residues: CASSSQGGNYGYTF. In DNA, the CDR3 is TGTGCCAGCAGTTCGCAGGGTGGCAACTATGGCTACACCTTC.